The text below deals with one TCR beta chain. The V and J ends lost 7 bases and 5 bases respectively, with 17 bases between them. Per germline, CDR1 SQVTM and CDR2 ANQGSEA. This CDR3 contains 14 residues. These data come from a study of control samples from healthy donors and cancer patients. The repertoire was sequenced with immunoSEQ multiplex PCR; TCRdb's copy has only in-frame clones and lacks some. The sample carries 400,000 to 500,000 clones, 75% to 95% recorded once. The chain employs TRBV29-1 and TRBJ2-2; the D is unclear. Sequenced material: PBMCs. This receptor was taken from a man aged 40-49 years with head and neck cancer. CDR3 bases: TGCAGCGCCGGAAAAACCCCAGGAACCGGGGAGCTGTTTTTT. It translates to CSAGKTPGTGELFF.